This TCR beta chain comes out of a study of Siglec-9 on CD8 T cells in melanoma. Study-wide points: In melanoma tumors, a Siglec-9-marked effector memory CD8+ subset reportedly appeared to accumulate.

The data were produced by immunoSEQ multiplex PCR, yet TCRdb's version contains in-frame clones alone and is incomplete. The repertoire holds roughly 30,000 clones, with 80% as singletons. Worth noting for this clone: Its specificity is not known.

CDR3 length: 13 residues. Trimming pared 2 bases from V and 0 bases from J, leaving 2 bases between. Germline-derived CDR1 and CDR2 are MDHEN and SYDVKM. The sequencing sample was made of Siglec-9- CD8+ T cells sorted from blood. This sequence originates from a human donor in good health. The chain joins TRBV28 to TRBJ1-5; D is unclear. The CDR3: CASSLGSNQPQHF. The DNA for the CDR3 is TGTGCCAGCAGTTTAGGTAGCAATCAGCCCCAGCATTTT.